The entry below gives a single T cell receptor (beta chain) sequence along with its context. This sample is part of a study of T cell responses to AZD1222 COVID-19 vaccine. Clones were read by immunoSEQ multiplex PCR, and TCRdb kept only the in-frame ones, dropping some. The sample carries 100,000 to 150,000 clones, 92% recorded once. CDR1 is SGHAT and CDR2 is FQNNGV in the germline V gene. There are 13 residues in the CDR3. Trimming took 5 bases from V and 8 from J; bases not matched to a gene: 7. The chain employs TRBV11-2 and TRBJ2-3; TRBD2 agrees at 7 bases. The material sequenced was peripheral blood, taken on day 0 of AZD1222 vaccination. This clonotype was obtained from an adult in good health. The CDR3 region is CASSHSGPGTQYF. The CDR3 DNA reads TGTGCCAGCAGCCATAGCGGGCCTGGTACGCAGTATTTT.